This T cell receptor beta chain was sequenced in a study of blood T cell repertoires in COVID-19. Study-level background: Specimens from acute and convalescent COVID-19 originated in the United States, Italy and Spain.

The V gene's germline CDR1 is SGHRS and CDR2 YFSETQ. The CDR3 sequence is 16 residues long. V trimming: 4 bases; J trimming: 7 bases; junction bases outside the gene matches: 10. Assay: immunoSEQ multiplex PCR; the TCRdb copy retains only in-frame clones and omits some. The sample shows around 140,000 clones, 84% of them seen only once. The specimen sequenced was PBMCs or T cells enriched from blood (not recorded which). This clonotype was sampled from a man in his fifties in a cohort exposed to, infected with or recovered from COVID-19 (not recorded which). The V and J genes are TRBV5-1 and TRBJ2-2; the match to TRBD2 covers 10 bases. CDR3 nucleotides: TGCGCCAGCAGCCCAACTAGCGGGACCTGGGGCGGGGAGCTGTTTTTT. Translating gives CASSPTSGTWGGELFF.